Described below is a single T cell receptor (beta chain) sequence and its context. The data were taken from a study of T cell responses to AZD1222 COVID-19 vaccine. Method: immunoSEQ multiplex PCR; TCRdb's copy keeps in-frame clones and lacks some. Of about 76,000 clones in the sample, under 95% were seen once. This CDR3 is 14 amino acids long. Trimming took 4 bases from V and 9 from J, leaving 16 bases between them. Germline CDR1 is MGHRA and CDR2 is YSYEKL. The TCR originated in an adult in good health. This chain joins TRBV4-1 and TRBJ2-1, with D uncertain. This sample comprised peripheral blood, obtained on day 0 of AZD1222 vaccination. The CDR3 spells CASSPWTGNGEQFF. CDR3 nucleotide sequence: TGCGCCAGCAGCCCTTGGACCGGCAACGGTGAGCAGTTCTTC.